This passage covers 32 T cell receptor beta chains from one sample sequenced in a study of blood T cell repertoires in COVID-19. Libraries were prepared by immunoSEQ multiplex PCR; TCRdb keeps only in-frame clonotypes and omits some of them. The repertoire holds approximately 130,000 clones, roughly three quarters seen once, with over 15% in the top ten. The sequencing input was peripheral blood. Source of these receptors: a man older than 75 with acute or convalescent COVID-19.

The chain joins TRBV5-4 to TRBJ2-7, with 7 bases identical to TRBD1. V lost 4 bases, J lost 6 bases, and 13 bases stayed unmatched. Looked up from germline, CDR1 is SGHNT and CDR2 is YYREEE (reference sequence). This CDR3 is 15 amino acids long. CDR3 in DNA: TGTGCCAGCAGCCCGGGACAGCAGCGCCTCGCCGAGCAGTACTTC. It codes for CASSPGQQRLAEQYF.

The chain recombines TRBV4-2 with TRBJ2-3; tentative D call: TRBD1 (6 bases). Germline CDR1 is LGHNA and CDR2 is YNFKEQ. CDR3 length: 16 amino acids. The V and J ends lost 2 bases and 3 bases respectively, with 15 bases between them. The CDR3 region has the DNA TGTGCCAGCAGCCAACAGTTGGGCACAGGGACAGATACGCAGTATTTT. Translated, it gives CASSQQLGTGTDTQYF.

The V gene is TRBV11-2, the J gene TRBJ1-1; possibly TRBD1 for D (6 bases). CDR1 SGHAT and CDR2 FQNNGV come from the germline V gene. V lost 7 bases to trimming and J lost 1 base, with 13 bases between them. CDR3 length: 14 residues. Written as DNA, the CDR3 is TGTGCCAGCAAGAGATCGACAGGGAACACTGAAGCTTTCTTT. Its protein is CASKRSTGNTEAFF.

This rearrangement joins TRBV7-9 to TRBJ2-7; the match to TRBD2 covers 14 bases. Germline V gives CDR1 SEHNR, CDR2 FQNEAQ (reference sequence). Unmatched junction bases numbered 7, after V lost 5 bases and J lost 4 bases. The CDR3 covers 16 residues. Written as DNA, the CDR3 is TGTGCCAGCAGCCCGAGGACTAGCGGGGGGTTTTACGAGCAGTACTTC. Residues: CASSPRTSGGFYEQYF.

In its sample, this clone was seen a few times. The rearrangement uses TRBV3-1 (or the pseudogene TRBV3-2) and TRBJ2-5; D is unclear. The CDR3 length is 14 residues. Germline V gives CDR1 LGHDT, CDR2 YNNKEL (reference sequence). Trimming left V 4 bases short and J 1 base short, with 10 bases between. CDR3 loop: CASSLLGSQETQYF. The CDR3 DNA is TGTGCCAGCAGCCTCCTTGGCAGCCAAGAGACCCAGTACTTC.

This clone was picked up one time. V gene TRBV5-4 combines with J gene TRBJ2-5; tentative D call: TRBD1 (5 bases). The CDR3 runs to 14 residues. Between the trimmed V and J ends, which lost 1 base and 2 bases, there was a span of 9 bases. CDR1 is SGHNT, CDR2 YYREEE, per germline (reference sequence). The CDR3 loop is CASSLPGFQETQYF. CDR3 nucleotide sequence: TGTGCCAGCAGCTTGCCAGGGTTTCAAGAGACCCAGTACTTC.

CDR3 nucleotides: TGTGCCAGCAGGTATTCCGGGACTCTCACCGGGGAGCTGTTTTTT. This codes for CASRYSGTLTGELFF. The chain has TRBV5-4 and TRBJ2-2; D possibly corresponds to TRBD2 (6 bases). The CDR3 totals 15 residues. V dropped 5 bases and J dropped 4 bases, with 15 bases sitting between them. CDR1 and CDR2 (germline): SGHNT, YYREEE (reference sequence).

This chain links TRBV5-6 with TRBJ2-7; D uncertain. Trimming removed 3 bases at V and 4 bases at J, with 5 bases between. The CDR3 spans 11 residues. Germline CDR1 and CDR2: SGHDT and YYEEEE. The CDR3 nucleotides are TGTGCCAGCAGCTACGCGTACGAGCAGTACTTC. It codes for CASSYAYEQYF.

In this sample, this clone turned up once. This chain uses TRBV5-1 with TRBJ1-3; D gene uncertain. The CDR3 spans 15 residues. Germline CDR1 reads SGHRS; CDR2 reads YFSETQ. V lost 4 bases and J 0 bases, leaving 11 bases between the germline ends. Here the CDR3 DNA reads TGCGCCAGCAGCCCGAGGCCCGACTCTGGAAACACCATATATTTT. Amino acids: CASSPRPDSGNTIYF.

V is TRBV19 and J is TRBJ2-5, with TRBD1 as a possible D gene (6 bases). The CDR3 sequence is 14 residues long. V lost 4 bases and J 5 bases, leaving 14 bases between the germline ends. Germline V gives CDR1 LNHDA, CDR2 SQIVND (reference sequence). As DNA, the CDR3 is TGTGCCAGTAGTAAGTGGGGGCACAGTGAGACCCAGTACTTC. Translated: CASSKWGHSETQYF. Using reference TRBV19 and TRBJ2-5 for the parts outside the CDR3, the full variable domain is DGGITQSPKYLFRKEGQNVTLSCEQNLNHDAMYWYRQDPGQGLRLIYYSQIVNDFQKGDIAEGYSVSREKKESFPLTVTSAQKNPTAFYLCASSKWGHSETQYFGPGTRLLVL.

The chain uses TRBV4-2 and TRBJ1-3; 7 nucleotides line up with TRBD1. This CDR3 region has 17 residues. The V gene's germline CDR1 is LGHNA and CDR2 YNFKEQ. Germline trimming cut 2 bases from V and 4 bases from J; bases unmatched to any gene: 11. CDR3 residues: CASSQYRGDWRGNTIYF. CDR3 in DNA: TGTGCCAGCAGCCAATACAGGGGCGATTGGAGAGGAAACACCATATATTTT.

This clone has a handful of counts. This chain connects TRBV6-5 to TRBJ2-7; perhaps TRBD2 as D (5 bases). Germline loops: CDR1 MNHEY, CDR2 SVGAGI. V shed 3 bases and J shed 2 bases, with 17 bases lying between them. This CDR3 comprises 16 residues. CDR3 bases: TGTGCCAGCAGTTATAGAGCCTTCAGGCGGGCCTACGAGCAGTACTTC. Protein sequence: CASSYRAFRRAYEQYF.

The chain links TRBV7-2 to TRBJ2-4; 9 bases are a match to TRBD1. The CDR3 extends over 17 amino acids. After removal of 5 bases from V and 7 bases from J, the junction contained 15 bases not matched to a gene. The V gene's germline CDR1 is SGHTA and CDR2 FQGNSA. CDR3 sequence reads: CASSPNRWTGEDNIQYF. The CDR3 bases are TGTGCCAGCAGCCCGAATAGGTGGACAGGGGAAGACAACATTCAGTACTTC.

The J gene is TRBJ2-1, the V gene TRBV9; TRBD2 agrees at 14 bases. V gave up 3 bases and J gave up 6 bases; unmatched junction bases: 2. Germline lookup yields CDR1 SGDLS and CDR2 YYNGEE. The CDR3 length is 15 residues. The CDR3: CASSGGTSGSNEQFF. DNA for the CDR3: TGTGCCAGCAGCGGCGGGACTAGCGGGAGCAATGAGCAGTTCTTC.

The chain uses TRBV28 and TRBJ1-6; TRBD1 matches at 7 bases. Per germline, CDR1 MDHEN and CDR2 SYDVKM. The CDR3 length is 13 residues. J gave up 7 bases and V 4 bases, and 1 base lay outside the gene matches. The CDR3 sequence: CASSWDRNSPLHF. The CDR3 region has the DNA TGTGCCAGCAGTTGGGACAGAAATTCACCCCTCCACTTT. The whole variable domain, filled in from reference TRBV28 and TRBJ1-6, reads DVKVTQSSRYLVKRTGEKVFLECVQDMDHENMFWYRQDPGLGLRLIYFSYDVKMKEKGDIPEGYSVSREKKERFSLILESASTNQTSMYLCASSWDRNSPLHFGNGTRLTVT.

The chain recombines TRBV9 with TRBJ2-2, with D possibly TRBD2 on 6 matching bases. V lost 0 bases, J lost 1 base, and 16 bases lay in between. Germline CDR1 and CDR2: SGDLS and YYNGEE. The CDR3 is made up of 18 amino acids. In DNA form, the CDR3 reads TGTGCCAGCAGCGTAGGGGGTGCTGGGCGGGGGAACACCGGGGAGCTGTTTTTT. It yields the protein CASSVGGAGRGNTGELFF. Together with reference TRBV9 and TRBJ2-2, the CDR3 gives the full variable domain: DSGVTQTPKHLITATGQRVTLRCSPRSGDLSVYWYQQSLDQGLQFLIQYYNGEERAKGNILERFSAQQFPDLHSELNLSSLELGDSALYFCASSVGGAGRGNTGELFFGEGSRLTVL.

V is TRBV9 and J is TRBJ1-1; TRBD1 matches 7 bases. CDR3 length: 17 residues. CDR1 is SGDLS, CDR2 YYNGEE, per germline. The V segment lost 3 bases and the J segment 6 bases; nucleotides outside the gene matches: 17. The CDR3 loop is CASSDTPSGTEGSEAFF. The DNA of the CDR3 is TGTGCCAGCAGCGACACCCCTTCCGGGACAGAAGGTTCTGAAGCTTTCTTT. Combining the CDR3 with reference TRBV9 and TRBJ1-1 gives the whole variable domain DSGVTQTPKHLITATGQRVTLRCSPRSGDLSVYWYQQSLDQGLQFLIQYYNGEERAKGNILERFSAQQFPDLHSELNLSSLELGDSALYFCASSDTPSGTEGSEAFFGQGTRLTVV.

The table lists this clone with a count of one. V usage is TRBV2 and J usage is TRBJ2-5, with 7 bases matching TRBD1. With V trimmed by 6 bases and J by 4 bases, 2 bases remained unmatched. The V gene's germline CDR1 is SNHLY and CDR2 FYNNEI. CDR3 size: 12 residues. The CDR3 protein is CASRQGTETQYF. The CDR3 DNA follows: TGTGCCAGCAGACAGGGGACAGAGACCCAGTACTTC.

This clone was detected only a few times. The V and J genes are TRBV5-1 and TRBJ2-7; 7 bases map to TRBD1. Germline CDR1 is SGHRS and CDR2 is YFSETQ. V gave up 3 bases and J gave up 6 bases; unmatched junction bases: 6. This CDR3 has 13 residues. In nucleotides, the CDR3 is TGCGCCAGCAGCTCAGGGGGAAGGCTCGAGCAGTACTTC. It specifies CASSSGGRLEQYF.

V and J are TRBV6-1 and TRBJ2-3; D may be TRBD1 (5 bases). Deletions cut 0 bases from V and 2 bases from J, with 9 bases between. The germline CDR1 and CDR2 sequences are MNHNS and SASEGT. The CDR3 runs to 15 residues. The CDR3 sequence: CASSEAGRTTDTQYF. The CDR3 region has the DNA TGTGCCAGCAGTGAAGCGGGGCGGACCACAGATACGCAGTATTTT.

The gene calls are TRBV23-1 and TRBJ1-2, with 12 bases that match TRBD1. TRBV23-1 has ORF status, its function being uncertain. This CDR3 region has 14 residues. With V trimmed by 2 bases and J by 8 bases, 3 bases remained unmatched. This CDR3 is CASSQRDRGQGYTF. CDR3 DNA: TGCGCCAGCAGTCAAAGGGACAGGGGGCAGGGCTACACCTTC.

V usage is TRBV5-6 and J usage is TRBJ2-5; a weak D match, TRBD1 (6 bases). The CDR3 has 15 residues. Trimming removed 0 bases at V and 4 bases at J, with 13 bases between. Germline V gives CDR1 SGHDT, CDR2 YYEEEE. DNA for the CDR3: TGTGCCAGCAGCTTGGCTGGGACAACGAGAGAGACCCAGTACTTC. Amino acid sequence: CASSLAGTTRETQYF.

J is TRBJ1-5 and V is TRBV6-1, with TRBD1 as a possible D gene (6 bases). V was trimmed by 2 bases and J by 4 bases, leaving 15 bases between them. In germline, CDR1 is MNHNS, CDR2 SASEGT. The CDR3 extends over 16 amino acids. The CDR3 DNA sequence: TGTGCCAGCAGTGAACGAACAGGGATTGGGAATCAGCCCCAGCATTTT. It specifies CASSERTGIGNQPQHF.

The chain recombines TRBV7-2 with TRBJ2-2; perhaps TRBD2 as D (5 bases). This CDR3 region has 15 residues. Germline-derived CDR1 and CDR2 are SGHTA and FQGNSA. Trimming stripped 2 bases from V and 3 bases from J, with 10 bases between. As DNA, the CDR3 is TGTGCCAGCAGCTTACGGGGAGCGGACACCGGGGAGCTGTTTTTT. This encodes CASSLRGADTGELFF.

The chain couples TRBV2 to TRBJ1-6; TRBD1 matches at 7 bases. J gave up 6 bases and V 5 bases, and 4 bases lay outside the gene matches. Per the germline V gene, CDR1 is SNHLY and CDR2 is FYNNEI. The CDR3 runs 14 residues. The CDR3 nucleotides read TGTGCCAGCAGTCCCCGGGACAGTAATTCACCCCTCCACTTT. Encoded protein: CASSPRDSNSPLHF.

This clone was seen only a few times. The chain joins TRBV5-1 to TRBJ1-1; possible D gene TRBD1, 5 bases. This CDR3 spans 13 amino acids. The V gene's germline CDR1 is SGHRS and CDR2 YFSETQ. Deletions cut 5 bases from V and 4 bases from J, with 12 bases between. DNA of the CDR3: TGCGCCAGCAGGCCTGGGAGGGGCACTGAAGCTTTCTTT. Translated, it gives CASRPGRGTEAFF.

This rearrangement joins TRBV4-1 to TRBJ1-3; 7 bases fit TRBD1. The junction had 8 bases not matched to a gene; V was cut back by 2 bases and J by 4 bases. CDR1 and CDR2 (germline): MGHRA, YSYEKL. The CDR3 extends over 16 amino acids. CDR3 sequence: CASSQRTGGTGNTIYF. CDR3 nucleotide sequence: TGCGCCAGCAGCCAACGGACAGGAGGTACGGGAAACACCATATATTTT.

This chain links TRBV3-1 (or the pseudogene TRBV3-2) with TRBJ2-1, with 7 bases identical to TRBD2. V was clipped by 4 bases and J by 6 bases; unmatched bases: 12. This CDR3 spans 16 amino acids. CDR1 is LGHDT, CDR2 YNNKEL, per germline (reference sequence). CDR3 sequence (DNA): TGTGCCAGCAGCCCGGGGGGAAGATTACAAATCAATGAGCAGTTCTTC. It yields the protein CASSPGGRLQINEQFF.

The chain joins TRBV9 to TRBJ1-1; TRBD1 is a possible D gene (5 bases). CDR1 and CDR2 (germline): SGDLS, YYNGEE. V dropped 3 bases and J dropped 6 bases, with 15 bases sitting between them. The CDR3 sequence is 14 residues long. The chain's CDR3 is CASSAGGGVAEAFF. The CDR3, as DNA: TGTGCCAGCAGCGCGGGGGGTGGTGTCGCTGAAGCTTTCTTT.

V gene TRBV10-1 combines with J gene TRBJ2-7, with D possibly TRBD2 on 6 matching bases. The CDR3 sequence is 18 residues long. V was pared by 9 bases and J by 0 bases, with 27 bases between. The V gene's germline CDR1 is WNHNN and CDR2 SYGVQD (reference sequence). The CDR3 reads CASHSARPGLHNSYEQYF. CDR3 in DNA: TGCGCCAGTCACTCGGCCCGCCCGGGACTCCACAACTCCTACGAGCAGTACTTC.

The CDR3 DNA sequence: TGTGCCAGCAGTTTTACAGGACTAGATAATTCACCCCTCCACTTT. This gives the protein CASSFTGLDNSPLHF. The V call is TRBV6-5, the J call TRBJ1-6, with D perhaps TRBD1 (5 bases). Germline CDR1 is MNHEY and CDR2 is SVGAGI. Trimming removed 4 bases from V and 5 bases from J, with 12 bases in between. This CDR3 spans 15 amino acids.

This chain uses TRBV19 with TRBJ1-4; a weak D match, TRBD1 (6 bases). Trimming left V 5 bases short and J 1 base short, with 11 bases between. CDR1 and CDR2 (germline): LNHDA, SQIVND (reference sequence). The CDR3 spans 15 residues. The DNA of the CDR3 is TGTGCCAGTAGTCCCTCGACAGGAACTAATGAAAAACTGTTTTTT. This encodes CASSPSTGTNEKLFF.